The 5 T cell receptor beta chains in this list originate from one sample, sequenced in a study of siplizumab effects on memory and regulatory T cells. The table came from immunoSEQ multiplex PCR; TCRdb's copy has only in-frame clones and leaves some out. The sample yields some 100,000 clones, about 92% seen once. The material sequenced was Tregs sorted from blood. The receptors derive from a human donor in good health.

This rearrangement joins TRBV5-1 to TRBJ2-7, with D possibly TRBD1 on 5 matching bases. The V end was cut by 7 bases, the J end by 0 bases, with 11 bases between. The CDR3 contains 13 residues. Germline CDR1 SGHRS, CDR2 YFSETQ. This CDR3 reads CASLSDNSYEQYF. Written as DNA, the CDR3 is TGCGCCAGCCTCTCGGACAACTCCTACGAGCAGTACTTC. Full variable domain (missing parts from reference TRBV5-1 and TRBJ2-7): KAGVTQTPRYLIKTRGQQVTLSCSPISGHRSVSWYQQTPGQGLQFLFEYFSETQRNKGNFPGRFSGRQFSNSRSEMNVSTLELGDSALYLCASLSDNSYEQYFGPGTRLTVT.

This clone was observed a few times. CDR3 in amino acids: CASSSPWTGWVETQYF. Here the CDR3 DNA reads TGTGCCAGCAGCTCTCCCTGGACAGGTTGGGTAGAGACCCAGTACTTC. The J gene is TRBJ2-5, the V gene TRBV7-2; 7 bases fit TRBD1. The CDR3 runs 16 residues. Germline V gene data show CDR1 as SGHTA and CDR2 as FQGNSA. V lost 4 bases, J lost 4 bases, and 12 bases stayed unmatched.

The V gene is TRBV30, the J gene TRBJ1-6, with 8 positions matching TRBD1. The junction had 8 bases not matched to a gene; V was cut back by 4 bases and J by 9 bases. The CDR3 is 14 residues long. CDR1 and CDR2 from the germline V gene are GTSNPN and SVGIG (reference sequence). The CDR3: CAWNPGGSVSPLHF. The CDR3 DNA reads TGTGCCTGGAACCCAGGGGGCTCGGTTTCACCCCTCCACTTT.

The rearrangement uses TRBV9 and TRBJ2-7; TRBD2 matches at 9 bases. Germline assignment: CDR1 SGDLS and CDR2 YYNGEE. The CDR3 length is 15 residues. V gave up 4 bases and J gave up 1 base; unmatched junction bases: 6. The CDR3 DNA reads TGTGCCAGCAGCCCGGGACTAGCCGTTTCCTACGAGCAGTACTTC. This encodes CASSPGLAVSYEQYF.

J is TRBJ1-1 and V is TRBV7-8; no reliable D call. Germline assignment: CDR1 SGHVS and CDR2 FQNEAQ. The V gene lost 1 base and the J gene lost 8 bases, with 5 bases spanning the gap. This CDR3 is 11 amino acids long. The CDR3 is CASSLGKEAFF. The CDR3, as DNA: TGTGCCAGCAGCTTAGGGAAAGAAGCTTTCTTT.